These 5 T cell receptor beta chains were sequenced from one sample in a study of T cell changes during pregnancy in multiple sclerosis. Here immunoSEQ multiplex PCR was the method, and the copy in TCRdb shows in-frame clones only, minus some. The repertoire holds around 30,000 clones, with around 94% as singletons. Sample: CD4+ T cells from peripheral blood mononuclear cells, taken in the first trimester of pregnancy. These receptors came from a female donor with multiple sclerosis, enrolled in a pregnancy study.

For the CDR3, the DNA is TGTGCCAGCACCTCACCCGACAGGAACTACGAGCAGTACTTC. Its protein is CASTSPDRNYEQYF. The rearrangement joins TRBV6-4 to TRBJ2-7; D is possibly TRBD1 (6 bases). This CDR3 region has 14 residues. Per the germline V gene, CDR1 is MRHNA and CDR2 is SNTAGT. The V end lost 7 bases, the J end lost 3 bases, and 16 bases lay between the germline ends.

CDR3 sequence (DNA): TGTGCCAGCAGCTTTAGCGGGGGGCGGCACAATGAGCAGTTCTTC. Translating gives CASSFSGGRHNEQFF. This chain connects TRBV7-3 to TRBJ2-1, with TRBD2 matching over 10 bases. Germline V gene data show CDR1 as SGHTA and CDR2 as FQGTGA. With V trimmed by 3 bases and J by 5 bases, 4 bases remained unmatched. The length of the CDR3 is 15 residues. The whole variable domain, remainder taken from reference TRBV7-3 and TRBJ2-1, is GAGVSQTPSNKVTEKGKYVELRCDPISGHTALYWYRQSLGQGPEFLIYFQGTGAADDSGLPNDRFFAVRPEGSVSTLKIQRTERGDSAVYLCASSFSGGRHNEQFFGPGTRLTVL.

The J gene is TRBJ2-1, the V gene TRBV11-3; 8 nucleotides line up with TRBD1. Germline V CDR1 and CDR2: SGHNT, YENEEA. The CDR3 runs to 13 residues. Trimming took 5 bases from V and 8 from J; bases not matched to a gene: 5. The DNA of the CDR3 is TGTGCCAGCAGCCGGACAGGGTTCGATGAGCAGTTCTTC. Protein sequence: CASSRTGFDEQFF.

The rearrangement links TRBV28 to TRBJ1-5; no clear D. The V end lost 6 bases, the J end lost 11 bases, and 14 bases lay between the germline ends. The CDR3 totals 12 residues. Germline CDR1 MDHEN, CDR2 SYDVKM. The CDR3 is CASSVGGGAQHF. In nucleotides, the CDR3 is TGTGCCAGCAGCGTCGGAGGAGGAGCCCAGCATTTT.

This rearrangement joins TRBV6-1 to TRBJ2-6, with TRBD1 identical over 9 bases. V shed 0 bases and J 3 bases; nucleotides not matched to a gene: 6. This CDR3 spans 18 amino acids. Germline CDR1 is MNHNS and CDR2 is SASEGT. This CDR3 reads CASSEAGTGFYGANVLTF. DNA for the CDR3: TGTGCCAGCAGTGAAGCCGGGACAGGGTTTTATGGGGCCAACGTCCTGACTTTC.